This TCR beta chain was obtained from a study of T cells after yellow fever vaccination (dated by TCRdb to between 2019 and 2020). About the investigation overall: The SMART-Seq v4 Ultra Low Input RNA kit was used to prepare libraries from fractions with low cell numbers. To follow T-cell clones before and after both primary and booster YFV17D yellow fever vaccination, bulk TCR alpha and beta repertoires underwent longitudinal sequencing. Two healthy male donors, one aged 18 to 30 and one aged 30 to 40 years, made up the cohort. Blood samples were taken at several timepoints before and after primary and secondary immunization, and bulk PBMC replicates and cell subsets were isolated. On the study overall, not on this receptor specifically: Most clones expanded after primary vaccination (around 97% of CD4 and approximately 86% of CD8) were re-detected after the booster, suggesting that broad memory maintenance occurred. FACS-sorted repertoires could contain abundant contaminating clonotypes from the bulk population, so computational filtering was required. Because only two donors were included in the study, the extent to which the findings can be generalized is limited. The secondary T-cell response was weaker than the primary response but faster, peaking on day 5 instead of day 15. A small fraction of clonotypes showed up in both the CD4 and CD8 compartments, probably as a result of convergent recombination.

This clonotype was seen ten or more times. Which antigen it targets is not known. The sample holds no much larger clone one base away, and base qualities are not on file. V is cut back by 10 bases and J by 5 bases, with 4 bases in the junction unmatched. From its cysteine to its phenylalanine, the CDR3 spans 13 amino acids. The DNA shown is the 39-base CDR3, in frame from base 1. CDR1 ENHRY and CDR2 SYGVKD were looked up in the germline V gene. TCR cDNA was synthesized by 5'RACE template switching, which introduced a universal primer site and unique molecular identifiers. Priming for cDNA synthesis came from both the TCR alpha and TCR beta constant segments. Two PCR steps were used to amplify libraries, with sample barcodes and sequencing adapters being added in the second step. Sequencing of libraries was performed on Illumina HiSeq 2500 (2x100 bp) or NovaSeq (2x150 bp). The authors processed their data as follows. MIGEC was used to demultiplex reads and collapse the reads into UMI consensus sequences, and MiXCR was used for V(D)J alignment. Clonotypes responding to the vaccine were identified with edgeR on replicate PBMC samples, with the criteria of FDR below 0.01 and a log2 fold change above 5 up to day 15. Bulk clonotypes were assigned CD4 or CD8 identity according to which sequenced CD4 or CD8 repertoire held them at higher abundance. The public reads were reprocessed in TCRdb via fastp at Q25 and MiXCR, keeping in-frame beta chains. Identical CDR3 proteins give one entry, which carries the most common genes and DNA. Clone size and V and J calls follow TCRdb, not the original study. For this sample the table gives around 180,000 distinct CDR3 sequences, of which 5.5% to 8% were detected only once. Jointly, the top ten make up less than 3.5% of the sample.

The treatment or condition label, as the study defines it: live attenuated yellow fever vaccine strain. PBMCs were isolated from peripheral blood using a standard Ficoll-Paque protocol. CD4 and CD8 T-cell fractions were isolated with Dynabeads CD4 and CD8 positive selection kits. TriZol was used to extract RNA from bulk PBMCs, from CD4 and CD8 fractions, and from dextramer-positive and dextramer-negative fractions. The chain is assembled from TRBV10-3 and TRBJ2-1; TRBD2 aligns with 11 central bases. The TCR comes from a man aged 18 to 29 who received the YFV17D yellow fever vaccine. The sample was CD4+ T cells sorted from PBMCs, taken on the day of the first yellow fever vaccination. The sequence in DNA is TGTGCCACGACGACTAGCGGGAACAATGAGCAGTTCTTC. This is translated as CATTTSGNNEQFF.